This is a list of T cell receptor beta chains from one sample in a study of PD-L1 blockade in urothelial cancer. Profiling relied on immunoSEQ multiplex PCR, and the TCRdb table lists in-frame clones only, not all of them. Seen here are some 43,000 clones, around 84% observed once, and the top ten hold 15% to 20%. Here the sequenced sample was PBMCs, taken around atezolizumab (anti-PD-L1) treatment. These receptors originate from a man in his 60s with urothelial cancer. The CDR3 runs from the conserved cysteine through the conserved F or W.

>TRBJ2-7|20|TRBV5-1
CASSAAKAQNVAGEGYEQYF
>TRBJ2-1|15|TRBV7-9
CASSPGLANYNEQFF
>TRBJ1-5|14|TRBV28
CASLVPRSNQPQHF
>TRBJ2-3|13|TRBV6-5
CASFRGFTDTQYF
>TRBJ2-5|15|TRBV7-8
CASSSVGRVQETQYF
>TRBJ1-4|16|TRBV28
CASSSPGTTGTEKLFF
>TRBJ1-4|16|TRBV13
CASSFIRQGRSEKLFF
>TRBJ2-1|15|TRBV11-2
CASSLGQGEYNEQFF
>TRBJ1-4|14|TRBV28
CASSLGGYLEKLFF
>TRBJ2-5|17|TRBV7-2
CASSLVGTSGIKETQYF
>TRBJ2-7|14|TRBV7-2
CASSSLGRGGEQYF
>TRBJ2-1|13|TRBV29-1
CSVKDRGNNEQFF
>TRBJ2-1|14|TRBV7-2
CASSRRDTYNEQFF
>TRBJ1-4|18|TRBV28
CASSPLGIHMRTNEKLFF
>TRBJ2-4|22|TRBV19
CASSVTGLFGIRTGRTKNIQYF
>TRBJ1-4|15|TRBV5-4
CASSPWTGSNEKLFF
>TRBJ2-3|18|TRBV28
CASRELGGAGEDNDTQYF
>TRBJ1-2|14|TRBV19
CASSHWGLNYGYTF
>TRBJ1-4|14|TRBV5-4
CASSLFGVNEKLFF
>TRBJ2-7|15|TRBV5-1
CASSPEARTSYEQYF
>TRBJ2-2|14|TRBV5-1
CASSLGLAPGELFF
>TRBJ1-2|11|TRBV6-1
CASSELSGQNF
>TRBJ1-3|13|TRBV28
CASSRQSGNTIYF
>TRBJ1-2|14|TRBV9
CASSAGDRGDGYTF
>TRBJ2-6|16|TRBV18
CASSPYRFSGANVLTF